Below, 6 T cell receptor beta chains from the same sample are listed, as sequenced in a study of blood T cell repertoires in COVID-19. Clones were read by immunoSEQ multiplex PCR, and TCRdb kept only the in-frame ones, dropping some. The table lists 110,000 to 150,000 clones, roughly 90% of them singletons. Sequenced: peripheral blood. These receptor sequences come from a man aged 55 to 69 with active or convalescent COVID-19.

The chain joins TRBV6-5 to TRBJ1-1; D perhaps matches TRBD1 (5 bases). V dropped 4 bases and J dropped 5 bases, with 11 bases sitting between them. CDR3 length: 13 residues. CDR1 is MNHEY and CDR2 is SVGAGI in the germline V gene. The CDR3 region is CASSFTGGTEAFF. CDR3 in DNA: TGTGCCAGCAGTTTTACCGGGGGAACTGAAGCTTTCTTT.

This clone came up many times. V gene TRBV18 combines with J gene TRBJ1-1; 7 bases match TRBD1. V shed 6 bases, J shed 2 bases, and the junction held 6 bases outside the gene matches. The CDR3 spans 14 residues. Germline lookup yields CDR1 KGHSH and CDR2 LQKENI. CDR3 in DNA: TGTGCCAGCTCGCGACAGGGAGCAAACACTGAAGCTTTCTTT. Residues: CASSRQGANTEAFF.

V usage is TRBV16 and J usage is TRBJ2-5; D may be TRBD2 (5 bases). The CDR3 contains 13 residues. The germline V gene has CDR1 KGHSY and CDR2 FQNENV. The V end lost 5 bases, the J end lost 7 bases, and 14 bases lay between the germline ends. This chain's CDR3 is CASSERAEGTQYF. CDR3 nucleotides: TGTGCCAGCAGCGAGAGGGCAGAAGGGACCCAGTACTTC.

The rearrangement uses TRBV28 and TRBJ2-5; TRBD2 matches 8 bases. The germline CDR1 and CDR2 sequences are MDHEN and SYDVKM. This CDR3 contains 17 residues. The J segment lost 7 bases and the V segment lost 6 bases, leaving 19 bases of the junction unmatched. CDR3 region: CASSSRIAGNREGTQYF. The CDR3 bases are TGTGCCAGCAGCTCTAGGATAGCGGGCAACCGGGAGGGGACCCAGTACTTC.

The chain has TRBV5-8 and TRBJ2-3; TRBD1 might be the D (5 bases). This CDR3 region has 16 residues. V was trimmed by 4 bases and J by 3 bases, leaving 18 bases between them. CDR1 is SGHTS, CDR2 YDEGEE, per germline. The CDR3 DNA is TGTGCCAGCAGCCAATTAGGCAGGGAATGGACAGATACGCAGTATTTT. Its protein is CASSQLGREWTDTQYF.

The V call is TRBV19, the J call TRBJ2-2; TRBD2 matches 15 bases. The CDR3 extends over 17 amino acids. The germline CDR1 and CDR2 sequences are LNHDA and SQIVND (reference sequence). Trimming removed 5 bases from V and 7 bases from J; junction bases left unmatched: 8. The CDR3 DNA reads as TGTGCCAGTAGTCCAGGACTAGCGGGGGGGCCGAACGGGGAGCTGTTTTTT. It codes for CASSPGLAGGPNGELFF.